This is a list of T cell receptor beta chains from one sample in a study of T cells in Graves' hyperthyroidism and ophthalmopathy. MiXCR was run by TCRdb on the multiplex PCR reads, yielding one entry per CDR3 protein. The sample lists 620,000 or so distinct CDR3 sequences; about 14% were seen once. Sequencing input: blood. The receptors come from a woman aged 50 to 60 with Graves' ophthalmopathy. The CDR3 runs from the conserved cysteine through the conserved F or W. The order of the fields is clone size, J gene, D gene, V gene, CDR3 protein, CDR3 DNA. The D gene is left open where the match is weak. Where a row states a size, it is once, few, many or the class of an expanded clone; other rows omit it.

clone size: many
J gene: TRBJ2-5
D gene: NA
V gene: TRBV6-1
CDR3 protein: CASSPWGAGPTETQYF
CDR3 DNA: TGTGCCAGCAGTCCCTGGGGTGCCGGGCCTACAGAGACCCAGTACTTC

clone size: many
J gene: TRBJ2-5
D gene: NA
V gene: TRBV6-1
CDR3 protein: CASSRDVIRRETQYF
CDR3 DNA: TGTGCCAGCAGTAGGGACGTGATAAGGAGGGAGACCCAGTACTTC

clone size: many
J gene: TRBJ2-7
D gene: NA
V gene: TRBV4-1
CDR3 protein: CASSRRALSHEQYF
CDR3 DNA: TGCGCCAGCAGCCGCAGGGCCTTGTCCCACGAGCAGTACTTC

clone size: NA
J gene: TRBJ2-1
D gene: NA
V gene: TRBV4-3
CDR3 protein: CASSQAIGYNEQFF
CDR3 DNA: TGCGCCAGCAGCCAGGCTATTGGATACAATGAGCAGTTCTTC

clone size: few
J gene: TRBJ2-1
D gene: NA
V gene: TRBV24-1
CDR3 protein: CATSDLRWSEQFF
CDR3 DNA: TGTGCCACCAGTGATTTGCGGTGGTCTGAGCAGTTCTTC

clone size: many
J gene: TRBJ2-1
D gene: TRBD2
V gene: TRBV7-3
CDR3 protein: CASSGLAGDNEQFF
CDR3 DNA: TGTGCCAGCAGCGGACTAGCGGGAGACAATGAGCAGTTCTTC

clone size: NA
J gene: TRBJ1-6
D gene: NA
V gene: TRBV30
CDR3 protein: CAWSVSRVFRSPLHF
CDR3 DNA: TGTGCCTGGAGTGTATCCAGGGTTTTTAGATCACCCCTCCACTTT

clone size: NA
J gene: TRBJ1-2
D gene: NA
V gene: TRBV19
CDR3 protein: CASSIDPGAVNYGYTF
CDR3 DNA: TGTGCCAGTAGTATAGATCCTGGGGCAGTCAACTATGGCTACACCTTC

clone size: many
J gene: TRBJ2-7
D gene: TRBD1
V gene: TRBV28
CDR3 protein: CASTSTGTGTYEQYF
CDR3 DNA: TGTGCCAGCACCTCCACCGGGACAGGGACCTACGAGCAGTACTTC

clone size: many
J gene: TRBJ2-7
D gene: TRBD1
V gene: TRBV6-7
CDR3 protein: CASSRDRGQIGYEQYF
CDR3 DNA: TGTGCCAGCAGCCGGGACAGGGGGCAAATCGGGTACGAGCAGTACTTC

clone size: few
J gene: TRBJ1-3
D gene: NA
V gene: TRBV7-9
CDR3 protein: CASSFELATIYF
CDR3 DNA: TGTGCCAGCAGCTTCGAATTAGCCACCATATATTTT

clone size: NA
J gene: TRBJ2-3
D gene: TRBD2
V gene: TRBV28
CDR3 protein: CASSHRGLAGEGVADTQYF
CDR3 DNA: TGTGCCAGCAGCCATAGGGGACTAGCGGGAGAAGGGGTCGCAGATACGCAGTATTTT

clone size: many
J gene: TRBJ2-3
D gene: NA
V gene: TRBV30
CDR3 protein: CAWNRDLTDTQYF
CDR3 DNA: TGTGCCTGGAACAGGGACCTCACAGATACGCAGTATTTT

clone size: NA
J gene: TRBJ1-4
D gene: NA
V gene: TRBV6-2/TRBV6-3
CDR3 protein: CASSYPGSEKLFF
CDR3 DNA: TGTGCCAGCAGTTACCCGGGAAGTGAAAAACTGTTTTTT

clone size: many
J gene: TRBJ1-1
D gene: NA
V gene: TRBV11-1
CDR3 protein: CASSSTVNTEAFF
CDR3 DNA: TGTGCCAGCAGCTCGACAGTGAACACTGAAGCTTTCTTT

clone size: many
J gene: TRBJ1-1
D gene: NA
V gene: TRBV28
CDR3 protein: CASSLFGLSEAFF
CDR3 DNA: TGTGCCAGCAGTTTATTCGGTTTAAGTGAAGCTTTCTTT

clone size: NA
J gene: TRBJ1-5
D gene: TRBD1
V gene: TRBV20-1
CDR3 protein: CSTGTGGSQPQHF
CDR3 DNA: TGCAGCACCGGGACAGGGGGAAGTCAGCCCCAGCATTTT

clone size: NA
J gene: TRBJ2-5
D gene: NA
V gene: TRBV19
CDR3 protein: CPSSRTTREETQYF
CDR3 DNA: TGTCCCAGTAGTAGAACGACGCGGGAAGAGACCCAGTACTTC

clone size: many
J gene: TRBJ2-1
D gene: TRBD2
V gene: TRBV7-9
CDR3 protein: CASSLEGGHNEQFF
CDR3 DNA: TGTGCCAGCAGCTTAGAGGGAGGGCACAATGAGCAGTTCTTC

clone size: NA
J gene: TRBJ2-7
D gene: NA
V gene: TRBV28
CDR3 protein: CAGRGRLSSYEQYF
CDR3 DNA: TGTGCCGGCAGGGGGAGGCTCTCCTCCTACGAGCAGTACTTC

clone size: many
J gene: TRBJ1-1
D gene: NA
V gene: TRBV16
CDR3 protein: CASSQSENTEAFF
CDR3 DNA: TGTGCCAGCAGCCAATCGGAGAACACTGAAGCTTTCTTT

clone size: once
J gene: TRBJ1-2
D gene: NA
V gene: TRBV15
CDR3 protein: CATGRKGYYGYTF
CDR3 DNA: TGTGCCACCGGCCGGAAAGGCTACTATGGCTACACCTTC

clone size: many
J gene: TRBJ1-5
D gene: NA
V gene: TRBV6-1
CDR3 protein: CASSPLVTSRVQPQHF
CDR3 DNA: TGTGCCAGCAGTCCCCTCGTAACCTCGCGGGTTCAGCCCCAGCATTTT

clone size: few
J gene: TRBJ1-2
D gene: TRBD1
V gene: TRBV28
CDR3 protein: CASSQDRGRFSYGYTF
CDR3 DNA: TGTGCCAGCAGCCAAGACAGGGGGCGCTTCTCCTATGGCTACACCTTC

clone size: many
J gene: TRBJ2-4
D gene: TRBD2
V gene: TRBV28
CDR3 protein: CASSPLVGGGNIQYF
CDR3 DNA: TGTGCCAGCAGTCCCCTTGTGGGCGGGGGAAACATTCAGTACTTC

clone size: NA
J gene: TRBJ2-3
D gene: TRBD2
V gene: TRBV4-1
CDR3 protein: CASRDILAGSTDTQYF
CDR3 DNA: TGCGCCAGCAGGGATATACTAGCGGGAAGCACAGATACGCAGTATTTT

clone size: many
J gene: TRBJ2-7
D gene: TRBD2
V gene: TRBV12-3/TRBV12-4
CDR3 protein: CASSPLAGVGEQYF
CDR3 DNA: TGTGCCAGCAGTCCACTAGCGGGAGTGGGGGAGCAGTACTTC

clone size: NA
J gene: TRBJ1-2
D gene: NA
V gene: TRBV7-2
CDR3 protein: CASSLGRSNYGYTF
CDR3 DNA: TGTGCCAGCAGCTTAGGACGGTCTAACTATGGCTACACCTTC

clone size: many
J gene: TRBJ1-2
D gene: NA
V gene: TRBV7-9
CDR3 protein: CASSLVGVGYGYTF
CDR3 DNA: TGTGCCAGCAGCTTAGTAGGTGTGGGCTATGGCTACACCTTC

clone size: many
J gene: TRBJ1-1
D gene: NA
V gene: TRBV28
CDR3 protein: CASHEVNTEAFF
CDR3 DNA: TGTGCCAGCCACGAAGTGAACACTGAAGCTTTCTTT

clone size: NA
J gene: TRBJ2-5
D gene: TRBD2
V gene: TRBV6-5
CDR3 protein: CASSYSGLAGQETQYF
CDR3 DNA: TGTGCCAGCAGTTACTCAGGACTAGCGGGCCAAGAGACCCAGTACTTC

clone size: NA
J gene: TRBJ2-1
D gene: TRBD1
V gene: TRBV6-2/TRBV6-3
CDR3 protein: CASSYQRTGGFNNEQFF
CDR3 DNA: TGTGCCAGCAGTTACCAAAGAACAGGGGGCTTTAACAATGAGCAGTTCTTC

clone size: NA
J gene: TRBJ1-5
D gene: TRBD1
V gene: TRBV20-1
CDR3 protein: CSAGRDSYQPQHF
CDR3 DNA: TGCAGTGCTGGCCGGGACAGCTATCAGCCCCAGCATTTT

clone size: NA
J gene: TRBJ1-2
D gene: NA
V gene: TRBV12-3/TRBV12-4
CDR3 protein: CASSSSGTPTNYGYTF
CDR3 DNA: TGTGCCAGCAGTAGCTCCGGGACGCCAACTAACTATGGCTACACCTTC

clone size: many
J gene: TRBJ1-6
D gene: NA
V gene: TRBV20-1
CDR3 protein: CSARLITGTDNSPLHF
CDR3 DNA: TGCAGTGCTAGGTTGATTACCGGGACGGATAATTCACCCCTCCACTTT

clone size: NA
J gene: TRBJ2-7
D gene: TRBD1
V gene: TRBV28
CDR3 protein: CASSFGRGTAYEQYF
CDR3 DNA: TGTGCCAGCAGTTTTGGACGTGGGACAGCCTACGAGCAGTACTTC

clone size: few
J gene: TRBJ2-3
D gene: NA
V gene: TRBV4-3
CDR3 protein: CASSQDRGLDAADTQYF
CDR3 DNA: TGCGCCAGCAGCCAAGATCGTGGGCTAGATGCCGCAGATACGCAGTATTTT

clone size: NA
J gene: TRBJ1-5
D gene: NA
V gene: TRBV2
CDR3 protein: CASSDVGQPQHF
CDR3 DNA: TGTGCCAGCAGTGACGTTGGCCAGCCCCAGCATTTT

clone size: many
J gene: TRBJ1-2
D gene: NA
V gene: TRBV15
CDR3 protein: CATSNVWGDYGYTF
CDR3 DNA: TGTGCCACCAGCAACGTGTGGGGGGACTATGGCTACACCTTC

clone size: NA
J gene: TRBJ2-2
D gene: TRBD2
V gene: TRBV11-3
CDR3 protein: CASSHATSRTGELFF
CDR3 DNA: TGTGCCAGCAGCCACGCGACTAGCCGGACCGGGGAGCTGTTTTTT

clone size: few
J gene: TRBJ2-1
D gene: TRBD2
V gene: TRBV25-1
CDR3 protein: CASSEFKGGRSSEQFF
CDR3 DNA: TGTGCCAGCAGTGAATTCAAGGGCGGGAGGTCGAGTGAGCAGTTCTTC

clone size: NA
J gene: TRBJ2-7
D gene: NA
V gene: TRBV27
CDR3 protein: CASSFGVSYEQHF
CDR3 DNA: TGTGCCAGCAGTTTTGGCGTGTCCTACGAGCAGCACTTC

clone size: many
J gene: TRBJ2-5
D gene: NA
V gene: TRBV2
CDR3 protein: CASRRTKQETQYF
CDR3 DNA: TGTGCCAGCAGGAGGACAAAACAAGAGACCCAGTACTTC

clone size: many
J gene: TRBJ2-3
D gene: NA
V gene: TRBV7-6
CDR3 protein: CASSSGEARGADTQYF
CDR3 DNA: TGTGCCAGCAGCTCGGGGGAGGCAAGGGGCGCAGATACGCAGTATTTT

clone size: many
J gene: TRBJ2-2
D gene: TRBD2
V gene: TRBV12-3/TRBV12-4
CDR3 protein: CASSLAGGSGELFF
CDR3 DNA: TGTGCCAGCAGTCTAGCGGGAGGGAGCGGGGAGCTGTTTTTT

clone size: many
J gene: TRBJ2-1
D gene: NA
V gene: TRBV29-1
CDR3 protein: CSVGGATGLNEQFF
CDR3 DNA: TGCAGCGTCGGGGGTGCGACAGGGTTAAATGAGCAGTTCTTC

clone size: few
J gene: TRBJ2-2
D gene: NA
V gene: TRBV28
CDR3 protein: CASSPGQRVTGELFF
CDR3 DNA: TGTGCCAGCAGCCCAGGACAGAGGGTCACCGGGGAGCTGTTTTTT

clone size: NA
J gene: TRBJ2-1
D gene: NA
V gene: TRBV4-1
CDR3 protein: CASSQVAEGYNEQFF
CDR3 DNA: TGCGCCAGCAGCCAAGTCGCGGAGGGGTACAATGAGCAGTTCTTC

clone size: NA
J gene: TRBJ1-6
D gene: NA
V gene: TRBV19
CDR3 protein: CASNNLGSPLHF
CDR3 DNA: TGTGCCAGTAATAATTTAGGTTCACCCCTCCACTTT

clone size: NA
J gene: TRBJ2-1
D gene: TRBD2
V gene: TRBV19
CDR3 protein: CASSIVAGARNEQFF
CDR3 DNA: TGTGCCAGTAGTATTGTAGCGGGAGCTAGGAATGAGCAGTTCTTC